This entry concerns a single T cell receptor beta chain. The data were taken from a study of blood T cell repertoires in COVID-19. In the study overall: The analysed material was cDNA or gDNA that came from T cells, B-cell-depleted T cells, or PBMCs.

V lost 3 bases to trimming and J lost 3 bases, with 5 bases between them. The germline gives CDR1 SGHVS, CDR2 FNYEAQ. This CDR3 has 12 residues. In the source study's methods: The authors estimated nucleated cell counts from reference gene primer amplification. The protocol was immunoSEQ multiplex PCR, while the TCRdb copy is restricted to in-frame clones and leaves out a portion. V and J calls and clone size are as listed in that table; D and trimming were resolved from the DNA. Of some 64,000 clones listed, over 55% are singletons. Seattle researchers signed up patients amid active infection and tracked them longitudinally.

The specimen sequenced was peripheral blood. This TCR came from a woman in her seventies with COVID-19, enrolled during active disease. V gene TRBV7-6 combines with J gene TRBJ2-5, with D possibly TRBD2 on 5 matching bases. The CDR3 DNA reads TGTGCCAGCAGCTTGGGAGAAGAGACCCAGTACTTC. It is translated as CASSLGEETQYF.